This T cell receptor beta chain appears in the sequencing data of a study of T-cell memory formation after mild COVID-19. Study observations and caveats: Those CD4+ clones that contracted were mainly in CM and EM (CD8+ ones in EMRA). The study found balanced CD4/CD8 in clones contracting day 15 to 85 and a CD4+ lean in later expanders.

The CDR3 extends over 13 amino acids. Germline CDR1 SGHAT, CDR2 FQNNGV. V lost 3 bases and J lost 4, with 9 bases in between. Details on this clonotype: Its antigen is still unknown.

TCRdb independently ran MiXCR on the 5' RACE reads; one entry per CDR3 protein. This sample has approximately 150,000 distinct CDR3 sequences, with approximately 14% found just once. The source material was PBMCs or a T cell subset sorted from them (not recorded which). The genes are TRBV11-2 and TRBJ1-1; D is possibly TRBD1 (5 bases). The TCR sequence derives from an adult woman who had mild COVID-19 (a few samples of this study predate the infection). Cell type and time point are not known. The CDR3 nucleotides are TGTGCCAGCAGCTTCGGGCAGGGCACTGAAGCTTTCTTT. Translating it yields CASSFGQGTEAFF.